The 20 T cell receptor beta chains below come from one sample, sequenced in a study of T cells in Graves' hyperthyroidism and ophthalmopathy. There were TCR beta CDR3 regions amplified from RNA transcripts. A set of HTBI primers served as the primers for a first-round RT-PCR of the TCR CDR3. One entry per CDR3 protein results from TCRdb running MiXCR on the multiplex PCR reads. The sample yields 750,000 to 900,000 distinct CDR3 sequences, 35% to 45% seen once. The sequenced sample consisted of blood. The receptors stem from a man between 18 and 29 years old with Graves' hyperthyroidism.

This chain links TRBV11-1 with TRBJ1-5; possibly TRBD1 for D (5 bases). CDR1 and CDR2 from the germline V gene are SGHAT and FQDESV (reference sequence). Between the trimmed V and J ends, which lost 6 bases and 6 bases, there was a span of 18 bases. The CDR3 is 15 residues long. CDR3 DNA: TGTGCCAGCAGTTTATTGGACATGACGGCTCAGCCCCAGCATTTT. Translated: CASSLLDMTAQPQHF.

This clonotype was recorded at least ten times. The chain uses TRBV10-3 and TRBJ1-1; D not resolved. CDR1 and CDR2 from the germline V gene are ENHRY and SYGVKD. The CDR3 is 13 residues long. V lost 1 base to trimming and J lost 1 base, with 4 bases between them. CDR3 bases: TGTGCCATCAGTGAGTGGGAGAACACTGAAGCTTTCTTT. Its translation is CAISEWENTEAFF.

The J gene is TRBJ2-7, the V gene TRBV25-1; D is perhaps TRBD2 (5 bases). With 6 bases removed from V and 6 bases from J, the gap between germline ends came to 15 bases. The germline CDR1 and CDR2 sequences are MGHDK and SYGVNS. This CDR3 comprises 13 residues. The CDR3 DNA follows: TGTGCCAGCAGCCCCGGGTTCGGGATCGAGCAGTACTTC. The encoded protein is CASSPGFGIEQYF.

Remarks on this clonotype: This may stem from a read error, because a much larger clone lies one nucleotide away. V and J are TRBV15 and TRBJ2-2; D is unclear. This CDR3 is 15 amino acids long. Germline CDR1 is LNHNV and CDR2 is YYDKDF (reference sequence). CDR3 amino acids: CAASRPVPNTGELFF. CDR3 nucleotide sequence: TGTGCCGCCAGCAGGCCGGTTCCGAACACCGGGGAGCTGTTTTTT.

This clonotype was found a few times. The gene calls are TRBV5-8 and TRBJ1-5; D gene unclear. Per the germline V gene, CDR1 is SGHTS and CDR2 is YDEGEE. V was clipped by 4 bases and J by 7 bases, with 15 bases between them. This CDR3 has 14 residues. The DNA of the CDR3 is TGTGCCAGCAGCCAGAAGGGCAAAGACCAGCCCCAGCATTTT. Its translation: CASSQKGKDQPQHF. The entire variable domain, with the rest obtained from reference TRBV5-8 and TRBJ1-5, is as follows: EAGVTQSPTHLIKTRGQQATLRCSPISGHTSVYWYQQALGLGLQFLLWYDEGEERNRGNFPPRFSGRQFPNYSSELNVNALELEDSALYLCASSQKGKDQPQHFGDGTRLSIL.

J is TRBJ1-1 and V is TRBV29-1; TRBD1 matches 10 bases. V gave up 5 bases and J gave up 7 bases; unmatched junction bases: 7. The CDR3 loop spans 13 amino acids. CDR1 is SQVTM, CDR2 ANQGSEA, per germline. The CDR3, as DNA: TGCAGCGTTACCGGGACAGGGGAAATTGAAGCTTTCTTT. Its protein is CSVTGTGEIEAFF.

On this clonotype: Since a much larger clone is just one base distant, this may be a read error. The chain couples TRBV2 to TRBJ2-7; 8 nucleotides match TRBD1. Germline values: CDR1 SNHLY, CDR2 FYNNEI. CDR3 length: 15 amino acids. The CDR3 region has the DNA TGTGCCATCAGTGAGCCGCGACAGGGGCTCTACGAGCAGTACTTC. This codes for CAISEPRQGLYEQYF.

The CDR3 sequence: CASSYDRTNQPQHF. CDR3 nucleotide sequence: TGTGCCAGCAGCTATGACAGGACTAATCAGCCCCAGCATTTT. The chain joins TRBV7-9 to TRBJ1-5; TRBD1 might be the D (6 bases). V dropped 4 bases and J dropped 4 bases, with 11 bases sitting between them. The germline gives CDR1 SEHNR, CDR2 FQNEAQ (reference sequence). This CDR3 spans 14 amino acids.

About this clonotype itself: It may be a read error: a sequence one base away is much more abundant. The chain uses TRBV7-3 and TRBJ1-6; D is undetermined. CDR3 length equals 13 residues. Germline-derived CDR1 and CDR2 are SGHTA and FQGTGA. The CDR3, as DNA: TGTGCCAGACACAGCTCCTATAATTCACCCCCCCACTTT. Its translation: CARHSSYNSPPHF.

This sequence joins TRBV25-1 and TRBJ1-6, with 9 bases fitting TRBD1. After removal of 3 bases from V and 9 bases from J, the junction contained 3 bases not matched to a gene. The CDR3 consists of 14 residues. In germline, CDR1 is MGHDK, CDR2 SYGVNS. The DNA for the CDR3 is TGTGCCAGCAGTGATGGACAGGGGCGTTCACCCCTCCACTTT. It codes for CASSDGQGRSPLHF. Using reference TRBV25-1 and TRBJ1-6 for the parts outside the CDR3, the full variable domain is EADIYQTPRYLVIGTGKKITLECSQTMGHDKMYWYQQDPGMELHLIHYSYGVNSTEKGDLSSESTVSRIRTEHFPLTLESARPSHTSQYLCASSDGQGRSPLHFGNGTRLTVT.

In the case of this clonotype: A much bigger clone sits one base away, suggesting this may be a read error. CDR3 amino acids: CASSGPGTGKGEQYF. CDR3 nucleotide sequence: TGTGCCAGCAGCGGACCGGGGACAGGGAAGGGGGAGCAGTACTTC. The chain joins TRBV7-2 to TRBJ2-7; 9 bases agree with TRBD1. V dropped 5 bases and J dropped 7; count of bases not matched to a gene: 12. The germline gives CDR1 SGHTA, CDR2 FQGNSA. CDR3 size: 15 residues.

The chain joins TRBV5-1 to TRBJ1-6, with D possibly being TRBD1 (5 bases). Deletions cut 4 bases from V and 10 bases from J, with 18 bases between. This CDR3 is 15 amino acids long. Germline CDR1 SGHRS, CDR2 YFSETQ. The CDR3 coding sequence is TGCGCCAGCAGCGCGGAGGGAGGGGTGAAGTCACCCCTCCACTTT. It translates to CASSAEGGVKSPLHF.

This chain connects TRBV7-2 to TRBJ2-7, with TRBD2 as a possible D gene (7 bases). V was clipped by 7 bases and J by 6 bases, with 13 bases between them. CDR1 is SGHTA and CDR2 is FQGNSA in the germline V gene. This CDR3 is 12 amino acids long. CDR3 nucleotides: TGTGCCAGCACCGAGGGGGGGCGCGAGCAGTACTTC. Amino acids: CASTEGGREQYF.

V usage is TRBV7-1 and J usage is TRBJ1-1, with a weak D call TRBD1 (5 bases). TRBV7-1 is classed as an ORF, of uncertain function. The germline V and J ends were trimmed by 3 bases and 10 bases, with 21 bases remaining between them. CDR3 size: 15 residues. For the CDR3, the DNA is TGTGCCAGCAGCTCTGACAGAAGATATGGGATGGGAGCTTTCTTT. Amino acid sequence: CASSSDRRYGMGAFF.

This sequence joins TRBV7-6 and TRBJ2-5; TRBD2 matches 10 bases. Trimming removed 1 base from V and 5 bases from J; junction bases left unmatched: 7. The CDR3 length is 16 residues. Germline CDR1 reads SGHVS; CDR2 reads FNYEAQ. Written as DNA, the CDR3 is TGTGCCAGCAGCTTAGTAGCGGGAGGTTACAATGAGACCCAGTACTTC. Its translation is CASSLVAGGYNETQYF. Full variable domain (outside the CDR3, taken from reference TRBV7-6 and TRBJ2-5): GAGVSQSPRYKVTKRGQDVALRCDPISGHVSLYWYRQALGQGPEFLTYFNYEAQQDKSGLPNDRFSAERPEGSISTLTIQRTEQRDSAMYRCASSLVAGGYNETQYFGPGTRLLVL.

The V and J genes are TRBV7-8 and TRBJ2-7; no definite D call. The CDR3 totals 15 residues. The ends were cut back, 5 bases at V and 3 bases at J, with 17 bases in the middle. The germline V gene has CDR1 SGHVS and CDR2 FQNEAQ. The CDR3 protein is CASSQAPSIIYEQYF. The CDR3, as DNA: TGTGCCAGCAGCCAAGCTCCCTCGATAATCTACGAGCAGTACTTC. Combining the CDR3 with reference TRBV7-8 and TRBJ2-7 gives the whole variable domain GAGVSQSPRYKVAKRGQDVALRCDPISGHVSLFWYQQALGQGPEFLTYFQNEAQLDKSGLPSDRFFAERPEGSVSTLKIQRTQQEDSAVYLCASSQAPSIIYEQYFGPGTRLTVT.

This clonotype was detected many times. The chain couples TRBV12-3 or TRBV12-4 to TRBJ2-6; D not resolved. The CDR3 covers 13 residues. Between the trimmed V and J ends, which lost 6 bases and 4 bases, there was a span of 7 bases. Here the CDR3 reads CASSSWGANVLTF. The CDR3 DNA follows: TGTGCCAGCAGCTCCTGGGGGGCCAACGTCCTGACTTTC.

The V call is TRBV7-9, the J call TRBJ1-1; 9 bases fit TRBD1. The length of the CDR3 is 17 residues. J lost 1 base, V lost 1 base, and 7 bases had no gene match. CDR1 and CDR2 (germline): SEHNR, FQNEAQ (reference sequence). CDR3 bases: TGTGCCAGCAGCTTAGGGGGGTGGACAGGGGCGAACACTGAAGCTTTCTTT. Its translation: CASSLGGWTGANTEAFF.

This clonotype has at least ten counts. The genes are TRBV24-1 and TRBJ1-5; D is ambiguous. The length of the CDR3 is 14 residues. Per the germline V gene, CDR1 is KGHDR and CDR2 is SFDVKD. Trimming stripped 5 bases from V and 0 bases from J, with 7 bases between. The CDR3 coding sequence is TGTGCCACCAGTGCCGCGGATAGCAATCAGCCCCAGCATTTT. This translates into CATSAADSNQPQHF.

The rearrangement joins TRBV9 to TRBJ2-2, with D perhaps matching TRBD2 (5 bases). CDR1 is SGDLS and CDR2 is YYNGEE in the germline V gene. This CDR3 is built from 16 residues. The V and J ends lost 0 bases and 0 bases respectively, with 9 bases between them. CDR3: CASSVDPGTNTGELFF. CDR3 nucleotide sequence: TGTGCCAGCAGCGTAGATCCGGGAACGAACACCGGGGAGCTGTTTTTT.